Listed below are T cell receptor beta chains from one sample, sequenced in a study of cytomegalovirus exposure and HLA in healthy donors. TCRdb's copy holds only in-frame clones and misses some; the assay was immunoSEQ multiplex PCR. The table lists some 130,000 clones, 75% to 85% of them singletons. The sample consisted of PBMCs. These receptors all stem from a man in his forties in good health and CMV-seronegative. CDR3s include the opening cysteine and the closing phenylalanine or tryptophan. A D gene is named only where the DNA matches it firmly. A row's size may be missing; if present it is once, few, many or a size class.

length,J,D,V,size,DNA,CDR3
14,TRBJ2-5,.,TRBV27,.,TGTGCCAGCAGTGTGGGACTCCTTGGGGAGACCCAGTACTTC,CASSVGLLGETQYF
15,TRBJ2-5,.,TRBV6-5,.,TGTGCCAGCAGAAATATGGACAGTGGCCAAGAGACCCAGTACTTC,CASRNMDSGQETQYF
13,TRBJ1-1,.,TRBV2,.,TGTGCCAGCATGGCTTCAGGGAACGGAAAAGCTTTCTTT,CASMASGNGKAFF
13,TRBJ1-1,.,TRBV10-3,few,TGTGCCATCAGTGTTAACAGAAACACTGAAGCTTTCTTT,CAISVNRNTEAFF
16,TRBJ1-5,.,TRBV28,.,TGTGCCAGCAGTTTATTGGGACTGTATAGCAATCAGCCCCAGCATTTT,CASSLLGLYSNQPQHF
14,TRBJ1-2,.,TRBV6-1,.,TGTGCCAGCAGTGAAGTTTTCTCGGACTATGGCTACACCTTC,CASSEVFSDYGYTF
16,TRBJ2-7,TRBD1,TRBV11-2,.,TGTGCCAGCAGCATAGGGACAGGGGGTGGCTCCTACGAGCAGTACTTC,CASSIGTGGGSYEQYF
16,TRBJ2-7,TRBD2,TRBV27,.,TGTGCCAGCAGTCCTCGCGGGGGGAGAAGCTCCTACGAGCAGTACTTC,CASSPRGGRSSYEQYF
10,TRBJ2-7,.,TRBV28,.,TGTGCCAGCAGCGCCTACGAGCAGTACTTC,CASSAYEQYF
13,TRBJ2-7,TRBD1,TRBV10-2,.,TGCGCCAGCAGTGCTGACAGGGTCCACGAGCAGTACTTC,CASSADRVHEQYF
11,TRBJ2-7,.,TRBV20-1,.,TGCAGTGCTAGCCTGTCCACCGGGGAGTACTTC,CSASLSTGEYF
15,TRBJ2-7,.,TRBV11-2,.,TGTGCCAGCAGCTTAGGGTTCGGGGGATCGTACGAGCAGTACTTC,CASSLGFGGSYEQYF
14,TRBJ2-4,.,TRBV13,few,TGTGCCAGCAGCTTAGGGGGGGGAAAAAACATTCAGTACTTC,CASSLGGGKNIQYF
16,TRBJ2-1,TRBD1,TRBV18,.,TGTGCCAGCTCACCCCGGACAGGGCTATCCTACAATGAGCAGTTCTTC,CASSPRTGLSYNEQFF
14,TRBJ1-2,.,TRBV5-1,few,TGCGCCAGCAGCCTGGGGGGAGCTAACTATGGCTACACCTTC,CASSLGGANYGYTF
14,TRBJ2-7,TRBD1,TRBV7-2,.,TGTGCCAGCGCACCGGGGACAGCGTTTTACGAGCAGTACTTC,CASAPGTAFYEQYF
15,TRBJ1-5,.,TRBV28,.,TGTGCCAGCAGCTATACCCTTGGGGGGGGTCAGCCCCAGCATTTT,CASSYTLGGGQPQHF
13,TRBJ2-5,.,TRBV7-7,.,TGTGCCAGCAGCCCTAGGGGCCAAGAGACCCAGTACTTC,CASSPRGQETQYF
13,TRBJ1-2,.,TRBV19,.,TGTGCCAGTAGGACGGACTCAAACTATGGCTACACCTTC,CASRTDSNYGYTF
17,TRBJ1-1,TRBD1,TRBV6-4,.,TGTGCCAGCAGTACCACATGGGACAGGGGGATGCGGGCTGAAGCTTTCTTT,CASSTTWDRGMRAEAFF
13,TRBJ2-1,.,TRBV5-1,.,TGCGCCAGCAGCTTGGGTCTGGCCCATGAGCAGTTCTTC,CASSLGLAHEQFF
13,TRBJ2-1,.,TRBV30,.,TGTGCCTGGAGTGAGGACTCTTACAATGAGCAGTTCTTC,CAWSEDSYNEQFF
13,TRBJ1-2,.,TRBV19,.,TGTGCCAGTAGTATCGTGGGGCCCTATGGCTACACCTTC,CASSIVGPYGYTF
15,TRBJ2-3,.,TRBV10-1,once,TGCGCCAGCAGTACGACTGGGACTTTAGGAGATACGCAGTATTTT,CASSTTGTLGDTQYF
15,TRBJ2-5,TRBD2,TRBV7-2,.,TGTGCCAGCAGCTTTGGGGGACTAGCGGGGGGCCGAAAGGACTTC,CASSFGGLAGGRKDF
13,TRBJ2-3,.,TRBV19,.,TGTGCCAGTAGAGGACTAAGCACAGATACGCAGTATTTT,CASRGLSTDTQYF
15,TRBJ2-1,TRBD2,TRBV7-6,.,TGTGCCAGCAGCAATATAGCGGGAGGGTGGGCTGAGGGGTTCTTC,CASSNIAGGWAEGFF
14,TRBJ2-7,.,TRBV5-1,.,TGCGCCAGCAGCTCCGGGACTCCCCTGGGAGAGCAGTACTTC,CASSSGTPLGEQYF
15,TRBJ2-3,.,TRBV27,.,TGTGCCAGCTCGCGAGGGATCCCCTATACAGATACGCAGTATTTT,CASSRGIPYTDTQYF
14,TRBJ1-2,TRBD1,TRBV6-1,.,TGTGCCAGCAGTGAGACAGGGGAGGCCTATGGCTACACCTTC,CASSETGEAYGYTF
15,TRBJ2-2,.,TRBV2,once,TGTGCCAGCAGCAGTACAACCCTAGGGGGCGGGGAGCTGTTTTTT,CASSSTTLGGGELFF
14,TRBJ1-2,TRBD1,TRBV2,.,TGTGCCAGCAGTCAGTCGGGACAGCGCTATGGCTACACCTTC,CASSQSGQRYGYTF
14,TRBJ2-3,.,TRBV7-8,.,TGTGCCAGCAGCTTACTAACTAGCACAGATACGCAGTATTTT,CASSLLTSTDTQYF
17,TRBJ1-5,.,TRBV28,.,TGTGCCAGCAGTTTTCCCTACAGGGAATTTGGCAATCAGCCCCAGCATTTT,CASSFPYREFGNQPQHF
15,TRBJ2-6,TRBD1,TRBV6-1,.,TGTGCCAGCAATAAGGGGGCGGGTGGGGCCAACGTCCTGACTTTC,CASNKGAGGANVLTF
15,TRBJ2-1,TRBD2,TRBV2,once,TGTGCCAGCAGTGAAGGACTAGCGGGAGACAATGAGCAGTTCTTC,CASSEGLAGDNEQFF
15,TRBJ2-7,TRBD1,TRBV4-1,.,TGCGCCAGCAGCCAAGGGACAGGGACCTCCTACGAGCAGTACTTC,CASSQGTGTSYEQYF